The present TCR beta chain was sequenced within a study of CD8 T cells in ankylosing spondylitis. This clonotype was detected many times. Its cognate antigen is unknown. Study results and caveats: For ankylosing spondylitis blood, a TCR beta motif of seven to nine highly homologous variants appeared characteristic.

TCRdb ran MiXCR on the 5' RACE reads and lists one entry per CDR3 protein. This table holds under 300,000 distinct CDR3 sequences, roughly 10% found once. This clonotype was obtained from a male donor with ankylosing spondylitis or in good health (not recorded which). The specimen was blood, either unsorted or a sorted T cell fraction (not recorded which).

For the CDR3, the DNA is TGCAGTGCTAGTGCGGGGGGGGGATACAATGAGCAGTTCTTC. Its translation: CSASAGGGYNEQFF. J is TRBJ2-1 and V is TRBV20-1; 9 bases are a match to TRBD2. This CDR3 contains 14 residues. The V and J ends lost 3 bases and 4 bases, in that order; junction bases with no gene match: 4. Germline V gene sequence: CDR1 DFQATT, CDR2 SNEGSKA (reference sequence).